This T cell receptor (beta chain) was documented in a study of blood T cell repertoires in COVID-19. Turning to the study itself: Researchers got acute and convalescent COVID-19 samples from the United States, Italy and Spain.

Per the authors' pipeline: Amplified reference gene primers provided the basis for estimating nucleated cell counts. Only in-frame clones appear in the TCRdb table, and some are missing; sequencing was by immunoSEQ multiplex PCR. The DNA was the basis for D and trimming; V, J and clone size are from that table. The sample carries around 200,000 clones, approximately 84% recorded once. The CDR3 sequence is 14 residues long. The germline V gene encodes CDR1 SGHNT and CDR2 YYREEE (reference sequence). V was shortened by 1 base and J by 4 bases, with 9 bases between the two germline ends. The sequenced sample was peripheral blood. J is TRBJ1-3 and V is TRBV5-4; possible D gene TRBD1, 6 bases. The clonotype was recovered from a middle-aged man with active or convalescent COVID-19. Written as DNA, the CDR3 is TGTGCCAGCAGCTTGCAACAGGGAGGAAACACCATATATTTT. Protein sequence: CASSLQQGGNTIYF. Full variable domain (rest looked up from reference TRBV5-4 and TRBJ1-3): ETGVTQSPTHLIKTRGQQVTLRCSSQSGHNTVSWYQQALGQGPQFIFQYYREEENGRGNFPPRFSGLQFPNYSSELNVNALELDDSALYLCASSLQQGGNTIYFGEGSWLTVV.